Listed below are T cell receptor beta chains from one sample, sequenced in a study of T cells in Graves' hyperthyroidism and ophthalmopathy. TCRdb fed the multiplex PCR reads into MiXCR, producing one record per CDR3 protein. There are fewer than 700,000 distinct CDR3 sequences in the sample; 15% to 20% occur only once, and 3% to 4% lies in the top ten. The sequenced sample consisted of blood. Receptors were obtained from a woman aged 25 to 45 with Graves' hyperthyroidism. Both conserved end residues are part of each CDR3. D genes are given only for firm matches. Only part of the rows carry a size: once, few, many, or a class if the clone is expanded.

abundance: many; j_gene: TRBJ2-2; v_gene: TRBV3-1; d_gene: TRBD2; CDR3aa: CASSPGGAGELFF; CDR3nt: TGTGCCAGCAGCCCGGGGGGGGCCGGGGAGCTGTTTTTT
abundance: -; j_gene: TRBJ2-7; v_gene: TRBV20-1; d_gene: -; CDR3aa: CSARVDFGDLYEQYF; CDR3nt: TGCAGTGCTAGAGTTGATTTCGGGGACCTTTACGAGCAGTACTTC
abundance: many; j_gene: TRBJ2-2; v_gene: TRBV20-1; d_gene: TRBD1; CDR3aa: CSALTGRAGELFF; CDR3nt: TGCAGTGCCCTGACAGGGAGAGCCGGGGAGCTGTTTTTT
abundance: -; j_gene: TRBJ2-7; v_gene: TRBV12-3/TRBV12-4; d_gene: -; CDR3aa: CASSPAGVAYEQYF; CDR3nt: TGTGCCAGCAGTCCCGCAGGGGTGGCCTACGAGCAGTACTTC
abundance: few; j_gene: TRBJ2-6; v_gene: TRBV3-1; d_gene: -; CDR3aa: CASSQDGTTDLVSGANVLTF; CDR3nt: TGTGCCAGCAGCCAAGATGGAACGACAGATCTCGTCTCTGGGGCCAACGTCCTGACTTTC
abundance: few; j_gene: TRBJ2-1; v_gene: TRBV29-1; d_gene: TRBD2; CDR3aa: CSVEGTSYNEQFF; CDR3nt: TGCAGCGTTGAAGGGACTAGCTACAATGAGCAGTTCTTC
abundance: few; j_gene: TRBJ1-3; v_gene: TRBV29-1; d_gene: -; CDR3aa: CSVESNSGNTIYF; CDR3nt: TGCAGCGTTGAGTCGAACTCTGGAAACACCATATATTTT
abundance: few; j_gene: TRBJ2-7; v_gene: TRBV5-1; d_gene: TRBD1; CDR3aa: CASSLEDRAYEQYF; CDR3nt: TGCGCCAGCAGCTTGGAGGACAGGGCCTACGAGCAGTACTTC
abundance: few; j_gene: TRBJ2-5; v_gene: TRBV18; d_gene: -; CDR3aa: CASSPPMARGRETQYF; CDR3nt: TGTGCCAGCTCACCACCGATGGCCCGGGGTCGGGAGACCCAGTACTTC
abundance: many; j_gene: TRBJ1-5; v_gene: TRBV6-2/TRBV6-3; d_gene: -; CDR3aa: CASSYSPGDSNQPQHF; CDR3nt: TGTGCCAGCAGTTACTCTCCGGGGGATAGCAATCAGCCCCAGCATTTT
abundance: -; j_gene: TRBJ2-6; v_gene: TRBV20-1; d_gene: -; CDR3aa: CSAQTGANVLTF; CDR3nt: TGCAGTGCCCAAACCGGGGCCAACGTCCTGACTTTC
abundance: -; j_gene: TRBJ2-2; v_gene: TRBV12-3/TRBV12-4; d_gene: TRBD1; CDR3aa: CASSFSPRTGVIGELFF; CDR3nt: TGTGCCAGCAGTTTTAGCCCCAGGACAGGGGTAATCGGGGAGCTGTTTTTT
abundance: -; j_gene: TRBJ1-5; v_gene: TRBV10-2; d_gene: TRBD1; CDR3aa: CASGQGVAGSNQPQHF; CDR3nt: TGCGCCAGCGGCCAGGGGGTCGCAGGTAGCAATCAGCCCCAGCATTTT
abundance: once; j_gene: TRBJ2-6; v_gene: TRBV4-3; d_gene: -; CDR3aa: CASSQDPTGRANVLTF; CDR3nt: TGCGCCAGCAGCCAAGATCCTACGGGGAGGGCCAACGTCCTGACTTTC
abundance: few; j_gene: TRBJ1-6; v_gene: TRBV7-2; d_gene: -; CDR3aa: CASSLSRSGETYNSPLHF; CDR3nt: TGTGCCAGCAGCTTAAGTCGGTCAGGGGAAACCTATAATTCACCCCTCCACTTT
abundance: -; j_gene: TRBJ2-5; v_gene: TRBV10-3; d_gene: -; CDR3aa: CASGGDQETQYF; CDR3nt: TGTGCCAGCGGTGGGGACCAAGAGACCCAGTACTTC
abundance: -; j_gene: TRBJ1-2; v_gene: TRBV7-2; d_gene: TRBD1; CDR3aa: CASSYTRDSFNYGYTF; CDR3nt: TGTGCCAGCAGCTATACAAGGGACAGCTTTAACTATGGCTACACCTTC
abundance: many; j_gene: TRBJ1-4; v_gene: TRBV20-1; d_gene: -; CDR3aa: CSARDWSTNEKLFF; CDR3nt: TGCAGTGCTAGAGATTGGTCAACTAATGAAAAACTGTTTTTT
abundance: few; j_gene: TRBJ2-1; v_gene: TRBV5-6; d_gene: TRBD2; CDR3aa: CASIRPGLAGGKLDEQFF; CDR3nt: TGTGCCAGCATCCGTCCCGGACTAGCGGGAGGTAAATTGGATGAGCAGTTCTTC
abundance: many; j_gene: TRBJ2-1; v_gene: TRBV20-1; d_gene: -; CDR3aa: CSARSLTPYNEQFF; CDR3nt: TGCAGTGCTAGAAGTCTTACCCCTTACAATGAGCAGTTCTTC
abundance: few; j_gene: TRBJ1-2; v_gene: TRBV5-6; d_gene: TRBD1; CDR3aa: CASSLVRQGRTNYGYTF; CDR3nt: TGTGCCAGCAGCTTGGTCCGACAGGGGCGGACTAACTATGGCTACACCTTC
abundance: many; j_gene: TRBJ2-7; v_gene: TRBV28; d_gene: TRBD2; CDR3aa: CASSLSWGTSGRREQYF; CDR3nt: TGTGCCAGCAGTTTATCATGGGGGACTAGCGGGCGGCGCGAGCAGTACTTC
abundance: -; j_gene: TRBJ2-2; v_gene: TRBV9; d_gene: -; CDR3aa: CASSAWDGNTGELFF; CDR3nt: TGTGCCAGCAGCGCCTGGGACGGGAACACCGGGGAGCTGTTTTTT
abundance: many; j_gene: TRBJ1-6; v_gene: TRBV13; d_gene: -; CDR3aa: CASSLGQGIRPLHF; CDR3nt: TGTGCCAGCAGCTTAGGGCAGGGGATTCGACCCCTCCACTTT
abundance: -; j_gene: TRBJ2-7; v_gene: TRBV9; d_gene: TRBD2; CDR3aa: CASSVELAGPYEQYF; CDR3nt: TGTGCCAGCAGCGTAGAACTAGCGGGACCCTACGAGCAGTACTTC
abundance: many; j_gene: TRBJ1-5; v_gene: TRBV28; d_gene: TRBD1; CDR3aa: CASSSNRGGYSNQPQHF; CDR3nt: TGTGCCAGCAGTTCCAACAGGGGGGGTTATAGCAATCAGCCCCAGCATTTT
abundance: few; j_gene: TRBJ2-3; v_gene: TRBV5-6; d_gene: TRBD1; CDR3aa: CASSHRQGLTLTDTQYF; CDR3nt: TGTGCCAGCAGCCACCGACAGGGCCTAACCTTAACAGATACGCAGTATTTT
abundance: -; j_gene: TRBJ1-3; v_gene: TRBV11-2; d_gene: -; CDR3aa: CASSRRGTSGNTIYF; CDR3nt: TGTGCCAGCAGCCGGAGAGGGACTTCTGGAAACACCATATATTTT
abundance: few; j_gene: TRBJ2-3; v_gene: TRBV30; d_gene: -; CDR3aa: CAWSDTGSAGDTQYF; CDR3nt: TGTGCCTGGAGTGATACAGGGTCGGCAGGAGATACGCAGTATTTT
abundance: -; j_gene: TRBJ2-7; v_gene: TRBV2; d_gene: -; CDR3aa: CASKNRVSSYEQYF; CDR3nt: TGTGCCAGCAAGAATCGGGTTTCCTCCTACGAGCAGTACTTC
abundance: -; j_gene: TRBJ1-6; v_gene: TRBV28; d_gene: TRBD1; CDR3aa: CASSWGQVNSPLHF; CDR3nt: TGTGCCAGCAGTTGGGGACAGGTTAATTCACCCCTCCACTTT
abundance: many; j_gene: TRBJ2-5; v_gene: TRBV6-1; d_gene: TRBD1; CDR3aa: CASSEAGGDLETQYF; CDR3nt: TGTGCCAGCAGTGAGGCAGGGGGCGATTTAGAGACCCAGTACTTC
abundance: few; j_gene: TRBJ2-5; v_gene: TRBV5-6; d_gene: -; CDR3aa: CASSFGIGQETQYF; CDR3nt: TGTGCCAGCAGCTTCGGTATAGGACAAGAGACCCAGTACTTC
abundance: -; j_gene: TRBJ2-7; v_gene: TRBV6-1; d_gene: -; CDR3aa: CASTGRTVYEQYF; CDR3nt: TGTGCCAGCACCGGACGGACAGTCTACGAGCAGTACTTC
abundance: -; j_gene: TRBJ2-3; v_gene: TRBV4-1; d_gene: TRBD2; CDR3aa: CASSLWTSASTDTQYF; CDR3nt: TGCGCCAGCAGCCTATGGACTAGCGCTAGCACAGATACGCAGTATTTT
abundance: few; j_gene: TRBJ2-5; v_gene: TRBV5-4; d_gene: -; CDR3aa: CARVPGAQETQYF; CDR3nt: TGTGCCAGGGTCCCGGGAGCGCAAGAGACCCAGTACTTC
abundance: few; j_gene: TRBJ2-2; v_gene: TRBV15; d_gene: -; CDR3aa: CATSRDRINTGELFF; CDR3nt: TGTGCCACCAGCAGAGATCGGATAAACACCGGGGAGCTGTTTTTT
abundance: -; j_gene: TRBJ2-1; v_gene: TRBV14; d_gene: -; CDR3aa: CASSHQDGGEQFF; CDR3nt: TGTGCCAGCAGCCATCAAGACGGGGGTGAGCAGTTCTTC
abundance: many; j_gene: TRBJ2-5; v_gene: TRBV6-1; d_gene: TRBD2; CDR3aa: CASSEFREGLKQETQYF; CDR3nt: TGTGCCAGCAGTGAATTTCGGGAGGGCCTAAAACAAGAGACCCAGTACTTC
abundance: -; j_gene: TRBJ1-3; v_gene: TRBV6-1; d_gene: -; CDR3aa: CASSNRAQEGLGNTIYF; CDR3nt: TGTGCCAGCAGTAACAGGGCCCAGGAGGGGCTCGGAAACACCATATATTTT
abundance: -; j_gene: TRBJ1-5; v_gene: TRBV20-1; d_gene: -; CDR3aa: CSARDMIMGPNQPQHF; CDR3nt: TGCAGTGCTAGAGATATGATAATGGGGCCCAATCAGCCCCAGCATTTT
abundance: many; j_gene: TRBJ2-7; v_gene: TRBV12-5; d_gene: TRBD2; CDR3aa: CDGTSGRVYYEQYF; CDR3nt: TGTGACGGGACTAGCGGGAGAGTCTACTACGAGCAGTACTTC
abundance: -; j_gene: TRBJ2-7; v_gene: TRBV9; d_gene: TRBD2; CDR3aa: CASSVGTSGREEQYF; CDR3nt: TGTGCCAGCAGCGTAGGGACTAGCGGGAGAGAAGAGCAGTACTTC
abundance: -; j_gene: TRBJ2-3; v_gene: TRBV6-1; d_gene: -; CDR3aa: CASSERSLSDTQYF; CDR3nt: TGTGCCAGCAGTGAAAGGTCCCTCTCAGATACGCAGTATTTT
abundance: many; j_gene: TRBJ2-3; v_gene: TRBV28; d_gene: -; CDR3aa: CASSLGRRLFTDTQYF; CDR3nt: TGTGCCAGCAGTTTGGGGAGGAGACTCTTCACAGATACGCAGTATTTT
abundance: many; j_gene: TRBJ1-2; v_gene: TRBV2; d_gene: -; CDR3aa: CASSERQPTPYGYTF; CDR3nt: TGTGCCAGCAGTGAACGGCAGCCTACCCCCTATGGCTACACCTTC
abundance: few; j_gene: TRBJ2-1; v_gene: TRBV5-8; d_gene: TRBD2; CDR3aa: CASSSLAGLQDEQFF; CDR3nt: TGTGCCAGCAGCTCGCTAGCGGGACTCCAGGATGAGCAGTTCTTC
abundance: -; j_gene: TRBJ2-3; v_gene: TRBV5-5; d_gene: -; CDR3aa: CASSLEGNMGDTQYF; CDR3nt: TGTGCCAGCAGCTTGGAGGGTAACATGGGAGATACGCAGTATTTT
abundance: many; j_gene: TRBJ2-3; v_gene: TRBV7-8; d_gene: -; CDR3aa: CASSSQVDREADTQYF; CDR3nt: TGTGCCAGCAGCTCCCAGGTTGACAGGGAGGCAGATACGCAGTATTTT
abundance: once; j_gene: TRBJ1-1; v_gene: TRBV20-1; d_gene: -; CDR3aa: CSASADSLEASF; CDR3nt: TGCAGTGCTAGCGCGGACAGCCTTGAAGCTTCCTTT
abundance: many; j_gene: TRBJ1-1; v_gene: TRBV28; d_gene: -; CDR3aa: CASSRGGVGTEAFF; CDR3nt: TGTGCCAGCAGTCGAGGAGGGGTAGGCACTGAAGCTTTCTTT
abundance: many; j_gene: TRBJ2-1; v_gene: TRBV19; d_gene: TRBD2; CDR3aa: CASSMTSGGNEQFF; CDR3nt: TGTGCCAGTAGTATGACTAGCGGAGGAAATGAGCAGTTCTTC